The present T cell receptor beta chain was sequenced within a study of early T cells in non-severe SARS-CoV-2 infection. Whole-study results and caveats: Matching with VDJdb favored anti-spike CD8 responses (missing private and CD4 specificities).

Germline loops: CDR1 MNHNY, CDR2 SVGAGI (reference sequence). The CDR3 covers 15 residues. V shed 6 bases, J shed 7 bases, and the junction held 6 bases outside the gene matches. Each single cDNA molecule received a unique molecular identifier. Each CDR3 protein is one row after TCRdb ran MiXCR on the 5' RACE reads. The sample contains 40,000 to 55,000 distinct CDR3 sequences, approximately 6.2% of which appear only once. At least ten counts were recorded for this clonotype. As yet, its antigen is unknown. This material consisted of whole blood, taken at baseline. The genes are TRBV6-6 and TRBJ2-1; 13 bases align to TRBD2. This TCR derives from an adult who was a healthcare worker with PCR-confirmed SARS-CoV-2 infection or an uninfected control (not recorded which). The CDR3 region has the DNA TGTGCCAGCAGCCTTGGACTAGCGGGAGTGAATGAGCAGTTCTTC. It is translated as CASSLGLAGVNEQFF.